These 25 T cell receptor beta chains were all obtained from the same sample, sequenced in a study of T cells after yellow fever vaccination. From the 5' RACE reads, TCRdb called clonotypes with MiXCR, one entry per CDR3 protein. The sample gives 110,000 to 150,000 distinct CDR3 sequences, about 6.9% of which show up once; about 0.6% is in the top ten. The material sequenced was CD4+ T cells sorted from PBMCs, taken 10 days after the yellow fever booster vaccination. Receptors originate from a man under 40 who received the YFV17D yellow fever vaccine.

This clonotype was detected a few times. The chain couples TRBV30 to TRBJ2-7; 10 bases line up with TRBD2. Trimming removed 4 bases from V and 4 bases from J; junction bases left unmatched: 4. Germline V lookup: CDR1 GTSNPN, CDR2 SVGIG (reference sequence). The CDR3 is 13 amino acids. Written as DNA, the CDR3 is TGTGCCTGGACTAGCGGGAGTTCTTACGAGCAGTACTTC. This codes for CAWTSGSSYEQYF. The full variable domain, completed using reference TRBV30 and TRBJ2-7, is SQTIHQWPATLVQPVGSPLSLECTVEGTSNPNLYWYRQAAGRGLQLLFYSVGIGQISSEVPQNLSASRPQDRQFILSSKKLLLSDSGFYLCAWTSGSSYEQYFGPGTRLTVT.

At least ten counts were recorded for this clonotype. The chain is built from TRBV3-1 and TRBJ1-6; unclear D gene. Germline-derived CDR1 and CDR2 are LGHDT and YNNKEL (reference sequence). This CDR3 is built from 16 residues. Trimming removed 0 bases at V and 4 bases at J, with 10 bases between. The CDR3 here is CASSQDAAVYNSPLHF. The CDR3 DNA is TGTGCCAGCAGCCAAGATGCGGCAGTTTATAATTCACCCCTCCACTTT.

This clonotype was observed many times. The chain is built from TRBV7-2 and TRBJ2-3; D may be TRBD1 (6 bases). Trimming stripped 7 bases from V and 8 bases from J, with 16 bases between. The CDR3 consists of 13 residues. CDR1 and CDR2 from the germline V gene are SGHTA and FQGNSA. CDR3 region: CASTPTGLGTQYF. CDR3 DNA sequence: TGTGCCAGCACTCCTACAGGGTTGGGTACGCAGTATTTT.

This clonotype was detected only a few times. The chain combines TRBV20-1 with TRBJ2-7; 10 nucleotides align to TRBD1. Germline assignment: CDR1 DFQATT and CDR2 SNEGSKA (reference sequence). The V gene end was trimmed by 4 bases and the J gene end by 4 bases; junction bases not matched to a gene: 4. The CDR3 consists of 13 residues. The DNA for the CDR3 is TGCAGTGCTAACCGGGACAGGGGTTACGAGCAGTACTTC. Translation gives CSANRDRGYEQYF.

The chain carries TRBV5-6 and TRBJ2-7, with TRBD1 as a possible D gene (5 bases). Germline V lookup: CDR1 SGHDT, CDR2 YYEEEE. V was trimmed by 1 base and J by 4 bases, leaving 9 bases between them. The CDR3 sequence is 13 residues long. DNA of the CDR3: TGTGCCAGCAGCTTGCAGGGAAAATACGAGCAGTACTTC. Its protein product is CASSLQGKYEQYF.

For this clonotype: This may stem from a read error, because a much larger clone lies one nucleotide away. The CDR3 DNA is TGTGCCGGCGCCACCGGGCCTCAAGAGACCCAGTACTTC. It codes for CAGATGPQETQYF. The rearrangement links TRBV11-2 to TRBJ2-5; D is unclear. With 11 bases removed from V and 2 bases from J, the gap between germline ends came to 15 bases. CDR3 length equals 13 residues. Germline assignment: CDR1 SGHAT and CDR2 FQNNGV.

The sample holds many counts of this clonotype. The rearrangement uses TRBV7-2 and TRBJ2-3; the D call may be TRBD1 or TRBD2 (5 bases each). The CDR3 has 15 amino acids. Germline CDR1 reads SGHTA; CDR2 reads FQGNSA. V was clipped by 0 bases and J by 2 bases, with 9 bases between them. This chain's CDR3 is CASSLAGVLTDTQYF. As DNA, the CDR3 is TGTGCCAGCAGCTTAGCGGGGGTTCTCACAGATACGCAGTATTTT.

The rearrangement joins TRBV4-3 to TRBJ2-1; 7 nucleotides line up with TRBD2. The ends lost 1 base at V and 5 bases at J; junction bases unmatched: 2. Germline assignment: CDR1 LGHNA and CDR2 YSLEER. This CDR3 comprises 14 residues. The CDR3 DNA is TGCGCCAGCAGCCAAGTTGGGACTAACAATGAGCAGTTCTTC. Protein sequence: CASSQVGTNNEQFF.

CDR3 DNA sequence: TGTGCCATCCGACTAGACACCTACAATGAGCAGTTCTTC. Protein product: CAIRLDTYNEQFF. V usage is TRBV10-3 and J usage is TRBJ2-1, with a weak D call TRBD2 (6 bases). This CDR3 is built from 13 residues. V shed 8 bases and J shed 2 bases, with 10 bases lying between them. The V gene's germline CDR1 is ENHRY and CDR2 SYGVKD.

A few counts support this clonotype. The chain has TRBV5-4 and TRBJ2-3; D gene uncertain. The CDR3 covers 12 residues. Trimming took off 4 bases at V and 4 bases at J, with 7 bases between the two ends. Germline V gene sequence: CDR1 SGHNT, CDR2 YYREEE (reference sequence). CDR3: CASSRHSDTQYF. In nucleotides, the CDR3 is TGTGCCAGCAGCCGTCATTCAGATACGCAGTATTTT.

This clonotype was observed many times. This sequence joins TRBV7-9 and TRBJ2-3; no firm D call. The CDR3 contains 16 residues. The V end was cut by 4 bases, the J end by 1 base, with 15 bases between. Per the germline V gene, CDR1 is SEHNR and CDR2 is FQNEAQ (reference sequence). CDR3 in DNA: TGTGCCAGCAGCTCGCCTCTCGTGGTGCGCACAGATACGCAGTATTTT. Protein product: CASSSPLVVRTDTQYF.

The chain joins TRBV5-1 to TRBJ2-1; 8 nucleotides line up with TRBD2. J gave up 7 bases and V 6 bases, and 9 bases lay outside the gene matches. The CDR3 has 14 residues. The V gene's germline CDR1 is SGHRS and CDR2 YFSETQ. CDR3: CASTLKSGGNEQFF. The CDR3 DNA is TGCGCCAGCACCCTCAAGAGCGGGGGTAATGAGCAGTTCTTC.

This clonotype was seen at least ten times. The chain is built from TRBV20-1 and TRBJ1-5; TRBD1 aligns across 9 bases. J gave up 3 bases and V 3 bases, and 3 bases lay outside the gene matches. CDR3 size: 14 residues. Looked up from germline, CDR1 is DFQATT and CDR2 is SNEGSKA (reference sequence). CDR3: CSASRDRDNQPQHF. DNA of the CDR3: TGCAGTGCTAGCCGGGACAGGGACAATCAGCCCCAGCATTTT.

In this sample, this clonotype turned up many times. DNA for the CDR3: TGCGCCAGCAGCTACTCAAACCAGGGGGAGACCCAGTACTTC. It codes for CASSYSNQGETQYF. The V call is TRBV5-1, the J call TRBJ2-5; tentatively, D is TRBD1 (6 bases). V was pared by 3 bases and J by 5 bases, with 14 bases between. CDR3 length: 14 amino acids. Germline-derived CDR1 and CDR2 are SGHRS and YFSETQ.

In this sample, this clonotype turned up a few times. The CDR3 DNA follows: TGTGCCACCAGCAGAGTGAATCAGCCCCAGCATTTT. This gives the protein CATSRVNQPQHF. This chain links TRBV15 with TRBJ1-5; D remains ambiguous. From germline, CDR1 is LNHNV and CDR2 YYDKDF (reference sequence). The CDR3 covers 12 residues. Trimming removed 1 base from V and 4 bases from J, with 2 bases in between. The variable domain in full, completed from reference TRBV15 and TRBJ1-5, reads DAMVIQNPRYQVTQFGKPVTLSCSQTLNHNVMYWYQQKSSQAPKLLFHYYDKDFNNEADTPDNFQSRRPNTSFCFLDIRSPGLGDTAMYLCATSRVNQPQHFGDGTRLSIL.

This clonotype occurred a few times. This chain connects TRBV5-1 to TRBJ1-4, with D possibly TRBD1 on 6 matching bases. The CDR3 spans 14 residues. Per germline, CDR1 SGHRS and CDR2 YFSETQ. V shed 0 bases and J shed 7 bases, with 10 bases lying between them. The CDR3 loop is CASSLAGHTEKLFF. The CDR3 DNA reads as TGCGCCAGCAGCTTGGCGGGACACACTGAAAAACTGTTTTTT.

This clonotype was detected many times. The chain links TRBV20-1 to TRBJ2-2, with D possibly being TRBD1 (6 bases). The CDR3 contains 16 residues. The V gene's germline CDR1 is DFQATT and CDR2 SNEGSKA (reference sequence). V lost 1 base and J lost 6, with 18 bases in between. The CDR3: CSARGPGARRSGELFF. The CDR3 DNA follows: TGCAGTGCTAGAGGTCCAGGGGCTCGGAGGTCCGGGGAGCTGTTTTTT.

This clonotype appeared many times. CDR3 in DNA: TGTGCCAGCAGCATCCGGACAGGGGTAACCTACGAGCAGTACTTC. Its protein is CASSIRTGVTYEQYF. V is TRBV12-3 or TRBV12-4 and J is TRBJ2-7, with 9 bases aligning to TRBD1. The V and J ends lost 6 bases and 2 bases, in that order; junction bases with no gene match: 8. The CDR3 length is 15 residues.

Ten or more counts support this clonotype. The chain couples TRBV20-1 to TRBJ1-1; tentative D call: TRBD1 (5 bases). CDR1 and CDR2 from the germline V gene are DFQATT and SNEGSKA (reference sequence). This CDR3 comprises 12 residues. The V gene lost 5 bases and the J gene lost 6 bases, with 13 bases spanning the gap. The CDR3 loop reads CSAAIRAAEAFF. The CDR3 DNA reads TGCAGTGCTGCAATCAGGGCGGCTGAAGCTTTCTTT.

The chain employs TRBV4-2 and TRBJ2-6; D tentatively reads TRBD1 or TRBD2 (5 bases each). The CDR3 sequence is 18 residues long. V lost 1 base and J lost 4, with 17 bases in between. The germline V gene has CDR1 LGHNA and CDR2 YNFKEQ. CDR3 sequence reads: CASSQAGTHSRGANVLTF. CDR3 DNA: TGTGCCAGCAGCCAAGCCGGGACCCACTCGAGAGGGGCCAACGTCCTGACTTTC.

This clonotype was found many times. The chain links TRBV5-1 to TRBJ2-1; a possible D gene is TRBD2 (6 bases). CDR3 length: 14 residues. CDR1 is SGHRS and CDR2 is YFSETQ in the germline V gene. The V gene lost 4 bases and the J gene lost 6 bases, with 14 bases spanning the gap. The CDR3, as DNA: TGCGCCAGCAGCATTTGGACTACGCGCAATGAGCAGTTCTTC. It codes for CASSIWTTRNEQFF.

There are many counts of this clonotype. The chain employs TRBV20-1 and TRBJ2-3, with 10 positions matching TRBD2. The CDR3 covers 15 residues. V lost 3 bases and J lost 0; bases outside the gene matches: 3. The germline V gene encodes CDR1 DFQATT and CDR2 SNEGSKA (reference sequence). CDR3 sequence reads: CSASGGLASTDTQYF. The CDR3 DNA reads TGCAGTGCTAGTGGGGGACTAGCGAGCACAGATACGCAGTATTTT.

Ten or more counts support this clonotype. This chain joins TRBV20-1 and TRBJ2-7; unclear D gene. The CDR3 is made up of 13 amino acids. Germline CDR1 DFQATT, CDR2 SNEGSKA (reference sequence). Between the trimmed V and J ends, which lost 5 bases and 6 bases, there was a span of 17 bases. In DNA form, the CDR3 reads TGCAGTGCTGGAAGTATAGCCTTGCGCGAGCAGTACTTC. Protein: CSAGSIALREQYF.

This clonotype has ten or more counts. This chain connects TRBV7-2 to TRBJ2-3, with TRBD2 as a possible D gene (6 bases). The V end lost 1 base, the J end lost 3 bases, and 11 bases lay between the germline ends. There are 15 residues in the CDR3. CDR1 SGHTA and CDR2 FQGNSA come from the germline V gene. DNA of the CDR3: TGTGCCAGCAGCTTAGAGGCACTAGCAACAGATACGCAGTATTTT. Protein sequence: CASSLEALATDTQYF.

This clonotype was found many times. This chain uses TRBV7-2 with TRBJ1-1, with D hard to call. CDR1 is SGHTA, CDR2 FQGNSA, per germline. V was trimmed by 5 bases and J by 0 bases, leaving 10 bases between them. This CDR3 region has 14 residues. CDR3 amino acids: CASSVADLNTEAFF. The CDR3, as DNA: TGTGCCAGCAGCGTCGCAGACCTGAACACTGAAGCTTTCTTT.